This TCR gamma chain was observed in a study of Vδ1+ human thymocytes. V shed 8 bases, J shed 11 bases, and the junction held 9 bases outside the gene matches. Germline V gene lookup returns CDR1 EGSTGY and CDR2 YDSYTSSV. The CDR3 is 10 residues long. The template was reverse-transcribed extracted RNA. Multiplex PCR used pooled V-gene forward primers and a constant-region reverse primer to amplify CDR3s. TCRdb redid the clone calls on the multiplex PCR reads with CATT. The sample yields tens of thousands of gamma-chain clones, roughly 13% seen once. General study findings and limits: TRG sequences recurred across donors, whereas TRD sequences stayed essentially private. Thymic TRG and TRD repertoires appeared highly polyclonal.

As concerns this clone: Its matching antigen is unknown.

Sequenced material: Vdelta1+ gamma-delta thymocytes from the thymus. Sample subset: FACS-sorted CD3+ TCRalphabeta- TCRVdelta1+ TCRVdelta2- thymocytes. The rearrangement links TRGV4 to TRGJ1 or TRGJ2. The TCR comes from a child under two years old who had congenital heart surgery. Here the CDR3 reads CATFVLEKLF. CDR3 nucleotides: TGTGCCACCTTTGTGTTGGAGAAACTCTTT.